The 22 T cell receptor beta chains reported below all come from one sample, sequenced in a study of cytomegalovirus exposure and HLA in healthy donors. Primers included in the PCR were 60 Vbeta and 13 Jbeta primers. Produced via immunoSEQ multiplex PCR; TCRdb's table is partial and in-frame only. The table lists roughly 130,000 clones, approximately 82% of them singletons. The sequenced sample consisted of PBMCs. The receptors here all came from a man in his forties or fifties in good health and CMV-seronegative.

J is TRBJ1-2 and V is TRBV5-6, with 7 bases identical to TRBD1. Germline V gene data show CDR1 as SGHDT and CDR2 as YYEEEE. This CDR3 comprises 15 residues. V lost 0 bases and J lost 8; bases outside the gene matches: 10. The CDR3 DNA follows: TGTGCCAGCAGCTTGGGACGTGCCCAGGGGGGAGGCTACACCTTC. Protein: CASSLGRAQGGGYTF.

CDR3 sequence: CASSRPGVSYEQYF. The CDR3 nucleotides are TGTGCCAGCAGTCGGCCCGGGGTATCCTACGAGCAGTACTTC. The chain couples TRBV7-2 to TRBJ2-7; D perhaps matches TRBD2 (5 bases). The CDR3 totals 14 residues. Trimming left V 6 bases short and J 1 base short, with 13 bases between. CDR1 and CDR2 (germline): SGHTA, FQGNSA. Complete variable domain (other parts from reference TRBV7-2 and TRBJ2-7): GAGVSQSPSNKVTEKGKDVELRCDPISGHTALYWYRQSLGQGLEFLIYFQGNSAPDKSGLPSDRFSAERTGGSVSTLTIQRTQQEDSAVYLCASSRPGVSYEQYFGPGTRLTVT.

The chain combines TRBV10-3 with TRBJ2-4, with D possibly TRBD1 on 5 matching bases. Trimming stripped 2 bases from V and 6 bases from J, with 5 bases between. The germline CDR1 and CDR2 sequences are ENHRY and SYGVKD. CDR3 size: 12 residues. In nucleotides, the CDR3 is TGTGCCATCAGTGAGGACAGAAACATTCAGTACTTC. Protein product: CAISEDRNIQYF.

DNA of the CDR3: TGTGCCAGCTCACTACAGGGGAACACCGGGGAGCTGTTTTTT. Translation: CASSLQGNTGELFF. The chain couples TRBV18 to TRBJ2-2; D might be TRBD1 (6 bases). From germline, CDR1 is KGHSH and CDR2 LQKENI. The CDR3 spans 14 residues. Trimming removed 4 bases from V and 1 base from J, with 7 bases in between.

The chain carries TRBV27 and TRBJ1-5; D call uncertain. Germline CDR1 reads MNHEY; CDR2 reads SMNVEV (reference sequence). Trimming pared 6 bases from V and 7 bases from J, leaving 16 bases between. The CDR3 is 14 amino acids. CDR3 residues: CASSSGVFGQPQHF. The CDR3 DNA sequence: TGTGCCAGCAGCTCCGGGGTGTTTGGGCAGCCCCAGCATTTT.

This clone was picked up one time. The rearrangement uses TRBV10-3 and TRBJ2-2, with 10 bases that match TRBD1. Germline V gene data show CDR1 as ENHRY and CDR2 as SYGVKD. CDR3 length: 14 residues. J gave up 5 bases and V 6 bases, and 3 bases lay outside the gene matches. CDR3 in amino acids: CAIRTGGRTGELFF. CDR3 nucleotide sequence: TGTGCCATCAGGACAGGGGGCAGGACCGGGGAGCTGTTTTTT.

The chain couples TRBV4-1 to TRBJ2-1; 9 bases are shared with TRBD2. Germline CDR1 MGHRA, CDR2 YSYEKL. The CDR3 consists of 14 residues. The ends lost 6 bases at V and 5 bases at J; junction bases unmatched: 5. The DNA for the CDR3 is TGCGCCAGCAGGGCTAGCGGGGCTCACAATGAGCAGTTCTTC. This translates into CASRASGAHNEQFF.

The CDR3 here is CASSIASRGYNEQFF. The CDR3, as DNA: TGTGCCAGTAGTATAGCTAGCAGGGGGTACAATGAGCAGTTCTTC. This sequence joins TRBV19 and TRBJ2-1, with 7 bases lining up with TRBD1. Germline-derived CDR1 and CDR2 are LNHDA and SQIVND (reference sequence). J lost 4 bases, V lost 1 base, and 4 bases had no gene match. The CDR3 loop spans 15 amino acids.

This chain links TRBV25-1 with TRBJ1-2; 11 nucleotides line up with TRBD1. Germline V gene lookup returns CDR1 MGHDK and CDR2 SYGVNS. Trimming took 4 bases from V and 7 from J; bases not matched to a gene: 5. The CDR3 totals 14 residues. The DNA for the CDR3 is TGTGCCAGCAGTGTGTCGGGACAGGGGGTTGGCTACACCTTC. It translates to CASSVSGQGVGYTF.

The genes are TRBV7-3 and TRBJ2-7; D gene unclear. The CDR3 is 14 amino acids. With 5 bases removed from V and 1 base from J, the gap between germline ends came to 12 bases. Germline values: CDR1 SGHTA, CDR2 FQGTGA. The DNA for the CDR3 is TGTGCCAGCAGCCCAGTAGGAGATTCCTACGAGCAGTACTTC. The encoded protein is CASSPVGDSYEQYF.

The J gene is TRBJ1-2, the V gene TRBV18; D not resolved. Germline CDR1 and CDR2: KGHSH and LQKENI. The CDR3 runs 13 residues. Trimming pared 5 bases from V and 5 bases from J, leaving 12 bases between. DNA for the CDR3: TGTGCCAGCTCATCGGCAGCGAAGTATGGCTACACCTTC. The encoded protein is CASSSAAKYGYTF.

J is TRBJ1-5 and V is TRBV6-5; 8 bases are a match to TRBD1. The CDR3 contains 16 residues. CDR1 is MNHEY and CDR2 is SVGAGI in the germline V gene. V lost 4 bases and J lost 4; bases outside the gene matches: 9. CDR3 in DNA: TGTGCCAGCAGTTCTGCCGGGACAGGAGAAAATCAGCCCCAGCATTTT. Amino acid sequence: CASSSAGTGENQPQHF.

This clone was recorded once. The genes are TRBV13 and TRBJ1-3, with D uncertain. Germline V gene lookup returns CDR1 PRHDT and CDR2 FYEKMQ (reference sequence). V was trimmed by 3 bases and J by 0 bases, leaving 12 bases between them. This CDR3 spans 16 amino acids. The CDR3 bases are TGTGCCAGCAGCTTTCATCCCGGGAGCTCTGGAAACACCATATATTTT. This codes for CASSFHPGSSGNTIYF.

The J gene is TRBJ1-6, the V gene TRBV6-1; D unclear. Germline V gene lookup returns CDR1 MNHNS and CDR2 SASEGT. Deletions cut 3 bases from V and 8 bases from J, with 8 bases between. The CDR3 is made up of 13 amino acids. The CDR3 sequence is CASSDRGDSPLHF. CDR3 nucleotides: TGTGCCAGCAGTGACCGGGGAGATTCACCCCTCCACTTT.

The gene calls are TRBV30 and TRBJ1-4; D gene uncertain. V gave up 2 bases and J gave up 6 bases, with 7 bases separating them. Looked up from germline, CDR1 is GTSNPN and CDR2 is SVGIG (reference sequence). The length of the CDR3 is 12 residues. This chain's CDR3 is CAWSQADEKLFF. The CDR3 nucleotides are TGTGCCTGGAGTCAGGCCGATGAAAAACTGTTTTTT.

The V call is TRBV25-1, the J call TRBJ2-1; a weak D match, TRBD1 (6 bases). From germline, CDR1 is MGHDK and CDR2 SYGVNS. Trimming removed 2 bases at V and 7 bases at J, with 18 bases between. The CDR3 consists of 16 residues. CDR3 residues: CASSEEGTTEANEQFF. DNA for the CDR3: TGTGCCAGCAGTGAAGAAGGGACAACTGAGGCTAATGAGCAGTTCTTC. The variable domain in full, with the rest retrieved from reference TRBV25-1 and TRBJ2-1, is EADIYQTPRYLVIGTGKKITLECSQTMGHDKMYWYQQDPGMELHLIHYSYGVNSTEKGDLSSESTVSRIRTEHFPLTLESARPSHTSQYLCASSEEGTTEANEQFFGPGTRLTVL.

The V call is TRBV6-1, the J call TRBJ2-7; TRBD1 agrees at 7 bases. The CDR3 has 15 residues. From germline, CDR1 is MNHNS and CDR2 SASEGT. V lost 1 base and J lost 3; bases outside the gene matches: 6. The chain's CDR3 is CASSEEEGAIYEQYF. DNA of the CDR3: TGTGCCAGCAGTGAAGAAGAGGGGGCAATCTACGAGCAGTACTTC.

The chain carries TRBV2 and TRBJ2-2, with TRBD1 as a possible D gene (6 bases). The CDR3 loop spans 14 amino acids. Trimming shortened V by 4 bases and J by 6 bases, and 12 bases separated the two germline ends. Germline V gene sequence: CDR1 SNHLY, CDR2 FYNNEI. The DNA for the CDR3 is TGTGCCAGCAGTGTTGGACAGCGGCCCGGGGAGCTGTTTTTT. It encodes CASSVGQRPGELFF.

J is TRBJ2-1 and V is TRBV11-2; D ambiguous. The CDR3 is 13 amino acids. The V gene's germline CDR1 is SGHAT and CDR2 FQNNGV. The V gene lost 2 bases and the J gene lost 10 bases, with 12 bases spanning the gap. The CDR3 DNA reads as TGTGCCAGCAGCTTACTAGGTTCTTGGGAGCAGTTCTTC. Its protein product is CASSLLGSWEQFF.

V is TRBV30 and J is TRBJ2-2; D unclear. The assigned J gene may be wrong: the sequence end matches TRBJ1-3 better. Germline V gives CDR1 GTSNPN, CDR2 SVGIG (reference sequence). This CDR3 spans 15 amino acids. The CDR3 sequence is CAWNRDFSSGNTIYF. The CDR3 DNA sequence: TGTGCCTGGAATCGGGATTTTTCCTCTGGAAACACCATATATTTT.

A remark on this clone: Because it lacks the conserved phenylalanine or tryptophan at the end, this CDR3 is likely a read error. The chain has TRBV11-2 and TRBJ1-1; TRBD1 might be the D (5 bases). The CDR3 covers 13 residues. V lost 4 bases to trimming and J lost 6 bases, with 12 bases between them. The germline CDR1 and CDR2 sequences are SGHAT and FQNNGV. In DNA form, the CDR3 reads TGTGCCAGCAGCTCGTTGGGGGAGGCTGAAGCTTTCTGT. Translating it yields CASSSLGEAEAFC.

This sequence joins TRBV6-5 and TRBJ1-6; D is undetermined. V lost 0 bases to trimming and J lost 8 bases, with 8 bases between them. Germline V gene lookup returns CDR1 MNHEY and CDR2 SVGAGI. This CDR3 has 14 amino acids. CDR3 residues: CASSYSIRDSPLHF. The CDR3 region has the DNA TGTGCCAGCAGTTACTCGATCCGGGATTCACCCCTCCACTTT.